In this sample, the clone carrying this TCR beta chain turned up a few times. Its specificity is unknown. Stated time point: sample taken at primary tumor resection. Whole RNA, isolated from tumor, nontumor lung or frozen PBMC, was sequenced without prior sorting. Patients with untreated early-stage non-small cell lung cancer, numbering 72, were the donors. Per germline, CDR1 GTSNPN and CDR2 SVGIG (reference sequence). The CDR3 is 11 amino acids. V lost 1 base and J lost 7, with 5 bases in between. This sample was included in a study of spatial heterogeneity in lung cancer. Across the study: The study observed each unique TCR and UMI combination more than ten times on average in raw reads.

Study results and limitations: There were more appearances of ubiquitous expanded tumor TCRs in blood at resection than at follow-up.

The presence of a unique molecular identifier marked each TCR cDNA molecule. One entry per CDR3 protein, called by TCRdb with MiXCR from the 5' RACE reads. This sample has around 40,000 distinct CDR3 sequences, with approximately 6.3% found just once. The sequence was collected from a male donor with early-stage non-small cell lung cancer. This rearrangement joins TRBV30 to TRBJ2-1; D is unclear. Material: PBMCs, obtained at surgery. CDR3: CAWSDGNEQFF. The CDR3 bases are TGTGCCTGGAGTGATGGTAATGAGCAGTTCTTC.